These T cell receptor beta chains were read from a single sample in a study of shared T cell receptors in the human thymus. This table comes from immunoSEQ multiplex PCR, and its TCRdb copy is limited to in-frame clones, with some not included. The data contain about 730,000 clones, 80% to 90% of them seen just once; the ten biggest clones take up around 0.0094%. The same sample was also used in a study of human thymus T cells.

The sample taken for sequencing was thymocytes. These receptor sequences come from a girl under three years old with a congenital heart defect. The CDR3 runs from the conserved cysteine through the conserved F or W.

j_call,v_call,cdr3_length,cdr3_aa
TRBJ1-5,TRBV25-1,15,CASSEFSGDNQPQHF
TRBJ1-4,TRBV19,17,CASTPPGEPQGGEKLFF
TRBJ1-5,TRBV4-3,16,CASSQDREPLNQPQHF
TRBJ2-1,TRBV6-1,15,CASHLRGMAYNEQFF
TRBJ2-1,TRBV9,13,CASSPEEGVTQFF
TRBJ1-4,TRBV25-1,14,CASRARQGEEKLFF
TRBJ2-7,TRBV11-1,13,CASSPAEDHEQYF
TRBJ1-3,TRBV7-3,14,CASSLSRAGNTIYF
TRBJ2-7,TRBV29-1,10,CSVWQGGQYF
TRBJ1-4,TRBV4-1,15,CASSQDGATNEKLFF
TRBJ2-1,TRBV7-5,15,CARSYRDLPANEQFF
TRBJ2-1,TRBV7-2,17,CASSFPRGGSSYNEQFF
TRBJ2-2,TRBV9,18,CASSATGLAGSPAGELFF
TRBJ2-1,TRBV19,19,CASSPYYTGGISSYNEQFF
TRBJ1-4,TRBV2,17,CASRRDSYFLTNEKLFF
TRBJ1-3,TRBV4-1,17,CASSQEWPTFIGNTIYF
TRBJ2-7,TRBV7-2,17,CASSLVHRQGRRYEQYF
TRBJ2-7,TRBV9,15,CASSKRGGGTYEQYF
TRBJ1-2,TRBV9,15,CASSSIDREEDGYTF
TRBJ1-1,TRBV5-1,16,CASSLPGQALNTEAFF
TRBJ1-3,TRBV5-1,16,CASSLEGFGSGNTIYF
TRBJ2-1,TRBV7-3,16,CASSRLSGGSNNEQFF
TRBJ2-7,TRBV10-3,17,CAISERFRDRDLGEQYF
TRBJ1-3,TRBV4-1,15,CASRRTGPLGNTIYF
TRBJ2-3,TRBV25-1,14,CASSPSDKTDTQYF
TRBJ2-7,TRBV11-2,15,CASSQRGNTTYEQYF
TRBJ2-7,TRBV15,17,CATSRVGAGPAVGEQYF
TRBJ1-4,TRBV2,13,CASSLLRGNRLFF
TRBJ1-5,TRBV27,13,CASSPGTLKPQHF
TRBJ2-3,TRBV5-1,14,CASGLGASTDTQYF
TRBJ1-2,TRBV9,12,CASSSREAGYTF
TRBJ1-2,TRBV9,17,CASSLGQGESRDYGYTF
TRBJ1-2,TRBV18,16,CASSPSGQDYNYGYTF
TRBJ1-1,TRBV27,16,CASSLSAGTGNTEAFF
TRBJ1-4,TRBV2,17,CASSEALRQGPNEKLFF
TRBJ1-3,TRBV30,17,CAWSRGEETLSGNTIYF
TRBJ1-1,TRBV11-2,14,CASSPGQGYTEAFF
TRBJ2-1,TRBV29-1,15,CSVEELNRRGNEQFF
TRBJ1-1,TRBV13,15,CASSLGGHMNTEAFF
TRBJ1-5,TRBV10-1,13,CASSELGDQPQHF
TRBJ2-3,TRBV9,14,CASSSRGDTDTQYF
TRBJ2-5,TRBV5-6,15,CASSCRTGAEETQYF
TRBJ1-1,TRBV28,16,CASSLDRGGMNTEAFF
TRBJ2-6,TRBV5-6,15,CASSFRGSGANVLTF
TRBJ1-5,TRBV19,15,CASSIPGISNQPQHF
TRBJ2-7,TRBV2,13,CAERTGDSYEQYF
TRBJ2-1,TRBV2,16,CASSPKLGQGWGEQFF
TRBJ2-2,TRBV5-1,19,CASSSPPDRARINTGELFF
TRBJ2-1,TRBV7-3,18,CASSLGRWGDRGADEQFF
TRBJ2-3,TRBV2,14,CASSDSASGNPRYF
TRBJ1-1,TRBV4-1,18,CASSQAFLGGLGATEAFF
-,TRBV2,15,CASMTSGGIQETQYF